The 30 T cell receptor beta chains given below trace back to one sample, sequenced in a study of blood T cells in healthy people across ages. Combining a sample-barcoded 5' primer with a J-beta primer mix, a second PCR ran for about 7 to 12 cycles. TCRdb processed the 5' RACE reads anew with MiXCR; each CDR3 protein has one entry. The sample yields about 940,000 distinct CDR3 sequences, roughly 48% seen once. Source material: blood. Receptor source: a man aged 25 to 40 in good health.

This chain connects TRBV7-9 to TRBJ2-3, with TRBD1 matching over 10 bases. There are 17 residues in the CDR3. V trimming: 4 bases; J trimming: 5 bases; junction bases outside the gene matches: 12. CDR1 and CDR2 from the germline V gene are SEHNR and FQNEAQ (reference sequence). The CDR3 region has the DNA TGTGCCAGCAGCTCTGATCCCCGGGACAGGGGCATAGATACGCAGTATTTT. This encodes CASSSDPRDRGIDTQYF.

J is TRBJ2-1 and V is TRBV12-3 or TRBV12-4; perhaps TRBD2 as D (7 bases). CDR3 length equals 15 residues. V lost 3 bases to trimming and J lost 5 bases, with 14 bases between them. This CDR3 reads CASSFGRGGNNEQFF. The DNA of the CDR3 is TGTGCCAGCAGTTTTGGGAGGGGGGGGAACAATGAGCAGTTCTTC.

The genes are TRBV20-1 and TRBJ2-5; D not resolved. The J call may not be correct, given that the DNA end is closer to TRBJ2-7. This CDR3 is 11 amino acids long. Germline CDR1 and CDR2: DFQATT and SNEGSKA (reference sequence). The CDR3 nucleotides read TGCAGTGCCCACGAGCCCCACGAGCAGTACTTC. It encodes CSAHEPHEQYF.

The chain uses TRBV6-5 and TRBJ1-6, with 10 bases identical to TRBD1. Germline CDR1 and CDR2: MNHEY and SVGAGI. The CDR3 extends over 15 amino acids. Trimming removed 0 bases from V and 8 bases from J; junction bases left unmatched: 1. In nucleotides, the CDR3 is TGTGCCAGCAGTTACTCCGGGACAGGGGATTCACCCCTCCACTTT. Encoded protein: CASSYSGTGDSPLHF.

This chain uses TRBV19 with TRBJ1-1; 8 nucleotides match TRBD1. J gave up 3 bases and V 6 bases, and 3 bases lay outside the gene matches. Looked up from germline, CDR1 is LNHDA and CDR2 is SQIVND (reference sequence). The CDR3 loop spans 13 amino acids. This chain's CDR3 is CASRVDRDTEAFF. The CDR3, as DNA: TGTGCCAGTAGGGTGGACAGGGACACTGAAGCTTTCTTT.

This clonotype has a handful of counts. The chain employs TRBV7-9 and TRBJ2-7; TRBD1 is a possible D gene (6 bases). Germline CDR1 reads SEHNR; CDR2 reads FQNEAQ (reference sequence). Trimming shortened V by 1 base and J by 6 bases, and 13 bases separated the two germline ends. This CDR3 comprises 14 residues. The CDR3 reads CASSLDSGVVEQYF. In DNA, the CDR3 is TGTGCCAGCAGCTTAGACTCAGGGGTCGTCGAGCAGTACTTC.

The rearrangement uses TRBV11-2 and TRBJ2-1, with a tentative D call TRBD2 (6 bases). V was cut by 4 bases and J by 7 bases, with 20 bases left in between. Germline CDR1 and CDR2: SGHAT and FQNNGV. CDR3 length: 16 amino acids. CDR3 loop: CASSSSSGVRWNEQFF. In DNA form, the CDR3 reads TGTGCCAGCAGCTCGTCCTCGGGGGTCCGATGGAATGAGCAGTTCTTC.

The chain joins TRBV5-6 to TRBJ2-1; TRBD2 matches at 11 bases. The germline gives CDR1 SGHDT, CDR2 YYEEEE. This CDR3 spans 17 amino acids. V was clipped by 6 bases and J by 7 bases; unmatched bases: 15. The CDR3 protein is CASNLRGLAAKVNEQFF. The CDR3 DNA reads as TGTGCCAGCAACCTAAGGGGACTAGCGGCGAAGGTAAATGAGCAGTTCTTC.

This clonotype was counted a single time. A much larger clone sits a single nucleotide away, making a read error possible. The V and J genes are TRBV7-2 and TRBJ2-5; a weak D match, TRBD1 (6 bases). The DNA end lines up better with TRBJ2-7; the J call may be wrong. In germline, CDR1 is SGHTA, CDR2 FQGNSA. CDR3 size: 14 residues. CDR3: CASSLEVRGHEQYF. The CDR3 region has the DNA TGTGCCAGCAGCTTAGAGGTCAGGGGCCACGAGCAGTACTTC.

The chain carries TRBV12-3 or TRBV12-4 and TRBJ2-7, with D possibly TRBD1 on 5 matching bases. The ends were cut back, 5 bases at V and 1 base at J, with 18 bases in the middle. The CDR3 is 16 amino acids. In DNA, the CDR3 is TGTGCCAGCAGTCCCTTAGTCTATCAGGGATCCTACGAGCAGTACTTC. Residues: CASSPLVYQGSYEQYF.

The chain couples TRBV12-3 or TRBV12-4 to TRBJ1-1; 9 bases agree with TRBD1. Trimming at V came to 6 bases and at J to 4 bases, leaving 9 bases not matched to a gene. The CDR3 covers 15 residues. DNA for the CDR3: TGTGCCAGCAGCCGACCGGGACAGGGTTTCACTGAAGCTTTCTTT. This gives the protein CASSRPGQGFTEAFF.

DNA for the CDR3: TGCAGTGCTAGTGTGACAGGGGGAGAAGGCTACACCTTC. Its protein product is CSASVTGGEGYTF. The V call is TRBV20-1, the J call TRBJ1-2; 9 bases agree with TRBD1. The CDR3 runs to 13 residues. The V and J ends lost 3 bases and 8 bases, in that order; junction bases with no gene match: 7. CDR1 and CDR2 (germline): DFQATT, SNEGSKA (reference sequence).

This chain joins TRBV12-3 or TRBV12-4 and TRBJ2-5, with 7 bases identical to TRBD2. There are 13 residues in the CDR3. J lost 11 bases, V lost 5 bases, and 11 bases had no gene match. The CDR3: CASSDGPAGEQYF. The CDR3 bases are TGTGCCAGCAGTGACGGACCCGCGGGGGAGCAGTACTTC.

The table lists this clonotype with many counts. An end of the junction differs from the germline gene, which may be a read error. The chain joins TRBV5-1 to TRBJ2-5, with TRBD1 matching 7 bases. The CDR3 is 14 residues long. Germline CDR1 reads SGHRS; CDR2 reads YFSETQ. The DNA of the CDR3 is TGTGCCAGCAGCTTAGTCGGGACAGAAGAGACCCAGTACTTC. Translating it yields CASSLVGTEETQYF. Using reference TRBV5-1 and TRBJ2-5 for the parts outside the CDR3, the full variable domain is KAGVTQTPRYLIKTRGQQVTLSCSPISGHRSVSWYQQTPGQGLQFLFEYFSETQRNKGNFPGRFSGRQFSNSRSEMNVSTLELGDSALYLCASSLVGTEETQYFGPGTRLLVL.

There are a few counts of this clonotype. For the CDR3, the DNA is TGTGCCAGCAGTTGCCGACAGGGTGGCGAGCAGTACTTC. This encodes CASSCRQGGEQYF. The chain joins TRBV6-5 to TRBJ2-7; 7 bases are a match to TRBD1. This CDR3 contains 13 residues. Germline lookup yields CDR1 MNHEY and CDR2 SVGAGI. The V gene end was trimmed by 4 bases and the J gene end by 6 bases; junction bases not matched to a gene: 6.

This clonotype was observed at least ten times. This rearrangement joins TRBV6-2 or TRBV6-3 to TRBJ1-1; D unresolved. V lost 6 bases and J lost 0, with 17 bases in between. Per germline, CDR1 MNHEY and CDR2 SVGEGT. There are 16 residues in the CDR3. The CDR3 DNA is TGTGCCAGCAGCCTCCCTTTCACTTTAATGAACACTGAAGCTTTCTTT. Translation: CASSLPFTLMNTEAFF.

The V call is TRBV3-1, the J call TRBJ1-2; D is perhaps TRBD1 (6 bases). Deletions cut 5 bases from V and 0 bases from J, with 13 bases between. This CDR3 has 15 amino acids. The germline V gene encodes CDR1 LGHDT and CDR2 YNNKEL (reference sequence). The CDR3 loop is CASSEEQGANYGYTF. CDR3 bases: TGTGCCAGCAGCGAGGAACAGGGAGCTAACTATGGCTACACCTTC.

This rearrangement joins TRBV4-1 to TRBJ2-1; D gene ambiguous. In germline, CDR1 is MGHRA, CDR2 YSYEKL. The V end lost 8 bases, the J end lost 13 bases, and 24 bases lay between the germline ends. This CDR3 has 14 amino acids. The CDR3 nucleotides read TGCGCCAGCGGAGAGGAGCAGCTCGCTACGACCCAGTTCTTC. Protein: CASGEEQLATTQFF.

The chain has TRBV2 and TRBJ2-1, with D tentatively TRBD1 (5 bases). There are 15 residues in the CDR3. Germline CDR1 SNHLY, CDR2 FYNNEI. The V end was cut by 6 bases, the J end by 0 bases, with 12 bases between. CDR3 coding DNA: TGTGCCAGCAGCCTAACAGGAATCTCCTACAATGAGCAGTTCTTC. This gives the protein CASSLTGISYNEQFF.

The chain employs TRBV7-2 and TRBJ2-7, with 9 bases aligning to TRBD1. Per the germline V gene, CDR1 is SGHTA and CDR2 is FQGNSA. Unmatched junction bases numbered 7, after V lost 5 bases and J lost 2 bases. This CDR3 has 15 residues. The CDR3 loop is CASSPDRGNAYEQYF. The CDR3 nucleotides are TGTGCCAGCAGCCCGGACAGGGGTAATGCCTACGAGCAGTACTTC.

This sequence joins TRBV2 and TRBJ1-6; D possibly corresponds to TRBD1 (6 bases). The CDR3 runs to 13 residues. Germline assignment: CDR1 SNHLY and CDR2 FYNNEI. Trimming left V 4 bases short and J 7 bases short, with 8 bases between. CDR3 residues: CASSAGVNSPLHF. The DNA for the CDR3 is TGTGCCAGCAGTGCAGGGGTAAATTCACCCCTCCACTTT.

This clonotype has just a few counts. This sequence joins TRBV29-1 and TRBJ2-7, with a possible D match to TRBD1 (6 bases). The CDR3 covers 13 residues. Germline CDR1 is SQVTM and CDR2 is ANQGSEA. Trimming stripped 6 bases from V and 3 bases from J, with 15 bases between. The CDR3 protein is CSVGAGGHYEQYF. The CDR3 coding sequence is TGCAGCGTGGGGGCTGGCGGACACTACGAGCAGTACTTC.

This chain connects TRBV4-3 to TRBJ2-5; a possible D gene is TRBD2 (6 bases). There are 15 residues in the CDR3. Germline lookup yields CDR1 LGHNA and CDR2 YSLEER. Trimming took off 2 bases at V and 4 bases at J, with 14 bases between the two ends. CDR3 in amino acids: CASSQTVGGGETQYF. In nucleotides, the CDR3 is TGCGCCAGCAGCCAAACGGTGGGGGGAGGAGAGACCCAGTACTTC.

Points on this clonotype: One junction end does not reproduce the germline sequence, and a read error may be involved. This chain links TRBV6-5 with TRBJ2-3; weak D call: TRBD1 (5 bases). The length of the CDR3 is 13 residues. Germline CDR1 and CDR2: MNHEY and SVGAGI. The DNA of the CDR3 is TGTGCCAGCAGTAACCGACAGACAGTTACGCAGTATTTT. Translated, it gives CASSNRQTVTQYF.

The chain uses TRBV29-1 and TRBJ2-1, with a weak D call TRBD2 (6 bases). The J call could be wrong; TRBJ2-7 is a better fit for the DNA end. Germline CDR1 is SQVTM and CDR2 is ANQGSEA. The CDR3 has 15 residues. Here the CDR3 reads CSVERPGRTYNEQYF. The CDR3 DNA reads TGCAGCGTTGAACGGCCAGGGAGGACCTACAATGAGCAGTACTTC.

This clonotype has only one observation. J is TRBJ2-5 and V is TRBV7-9; D is undetermined. The DNA end is more similar to TRBJ2-7, so the J call may be wrong. The CDR3 runs 14 residues. The germline V gene has CDR1 SEHNR and CDR2 FQNEAQ (reference sequence). As DNA, the CDR3 is TGTGCCAGCAGCTTCTCGGGCATCGACTACGAGCAGTACTTC. This sequence encodes CASSFSGIDYEQYF.

This clonotype appeared a few times. This chain uses TRBV5-5 with TRBJ2-7; D is undetermined. In germline, CDR1 is SGHKS, CDR2 YYEKEE (reference sequence). V lost 4 bases to trimming and J lost 5 bases, with 16 bases between them. CDR3 length equals 14 residues. The CDR3 DNA follows: TGTGCCAGCAGCCTGGGTGCTCTTTGGGACGAGCAGTACTTC. Translation gives CASSLGALWDEQYF.

J is TRBJ1-2 and V is TRBV5-1; 7 bases agree with TRBD1. CDR1 SGHRS and CDR2 YFSETQ come from the germline V gene. V trimming: 4 bases; J trimming: 7 bases; junction bases outside the gene matches: 13. The CDR3 extends over 15 amino acids. In nucleotides, the CDR3 is TGCGCCAGCAGCCTGTCTGGGACAGAAGGTTCTGGCTACACCTTC. This translates into CASSLSGTEGSGYTF.

This clonotype has more than one count but fewer than ten. J is TRBJ2-3 and V is TRBV10-3; 7 bases line up with TRBD2. Germline CDR1 reads ENHRY; CDR2 reads SYGVKD. With V trimmed by 6 bases and J by 2 bases, 5 bases remained unmatched. This CDR3 contains 14 residues. The CDR3 DNA sequence: TGTGCCATCAGGGCCCTAGCGGTCACAGATACGCAGTATTTT. It encodes CAIRALAVTDTQYF.

This clonotype was detected many times. This rearrangement joins TRBV9 to TRBJ2-1, with D possibly TRBD2 on 6 matching bases. The V gene lost 4 bases and the J gene lost 3 bases, with 14 bases spanning the gap. This CDR3 has 15 amino acids. The germline V gene encodes CDR1 SGDLS and CDR2 YYNGEE. For the CDR3, the DNA is TGTGCCAGCAGCCTTGACGGGGGAAACTACAATGAGCAGTTCTTC. Translated: CASSLDGGNYNEQFF.